The 19 T cell receptor beta chains below come from one sample, sequenced in a study of early T cells in non-severe SARS-CoV-2 infection. TCRdb re-called the 5' RACE reads with MiXCR, one entry per CDR3 protein. The repertoire has 70,000 to 85,000 distinct CDR3 sequences, about 5% of them found once; the top ten carry around 6.6%. The sample in question was whole blood, obtained at baseline. These receptors were obtained from an adult who was a healthcare worker with PCR-confirmed SARS-CoV-2 infection or an uninfected control (not recorded which).

This clonotype was recorded at least ten times. The gene calls are TRBV29-1 and TRBJ1-1; 7 bases line up with TRBD1. V gave up 2 bases and J gave up 0 bases; unmatched junction bases: 9. CDR3 length equals 16 residues. The germline CDR1 and CDR2 sequences are SQVTM and ANQGSEA. The DNA for the CDR3 is TGCAGCGTTGAAAGGGGCCGGGGACAGTTGAACACTGAAGCTTTCTTT. This sequence encodes CSVERGRGQLNTEAFF.

This clonotype was counted only a few times. The chain carries TRBV7-2 and TRBJ2-7; 8 positions match TRBD1. The V and J ends lost 0 bases and 3 bases, in that order; junction bases with no gene match: 7. The CDR3 extends over 16 amino acids. CDR1 and CDR2 from the germline V gene are SGHTA and FQGNSA. The DNA for the CDR3 is TGTGCCAGCAGCTTAGCCCGGGGGACAGGACTCTACGAGCAGTACTTC. It codes for CASSLARGTGLYEQYF.

The genes are TRBV20-1 and TRBJ1-1; TRBD1 is a possible D gene (5 bases). V lost 4 bases, J lost 1 base, and 22 bases lay in between. Germline V CDR1 and CDR2: DFQATT, SNEGSKA (reference sequence). This CDR3 has 17 amino acids. The CDR3 region is CSAKTSRNRMKNTEAFF. CDR3 nucleotides: TGCAGTGCTAAAACGAGTCGAAACAGGATGAAGAACACTGAAGCTTTCTTT.

In its sample, this clonotype was seen a few times. The J gene is TRBJ2-7, the V gene TRBV7-2; either TRBD1 or TRBD2 may supply D (5 bases each). The germline V and J ends were trimmed by 6 bases and 7 bases, with 22 bases remaining between them. The CDR3 spans 15 residues. CDR1 and CDR2 (germline): SGHTA, FQGNSA. The CDR3 nucleotides are TGTGCCAGCAGTTCTTTAGAGCGGACTTGGGGGGAGCAGTACTTC. Its translation: CASSSLERTWGEQYF.

This clonotype was seen ten or more times. This rearrangement joins TRBV29-1 to TRBJ2-1; the match to TRBD2 covers 9 bases. Trimming cost V 4 bases and J 4 bases; bases outside gene matches: 11. This CDR3 has 16 amino acids. From germline, CDR1 is SQVTM and CDR2 ANQGSEA. The CDR3 DNA reads TGCAGCGTTGTGTCAGCAAAGCGGGAGGCTTACAATGAGCAGTTCTTC. It encodes CSVVSAKREAYNEQFF.

This clonotype was detected many times. The CDR3 DNA reads as TGTGCCAGCAGCCCCCGAGAGCCGCTAGGAGAGACCCAGTACTTC. The encoded protein is CASSPREPLGETQYF. This chain joins TRBV6-2 or TRBV6-3 and TRBJ2-5; unclear D gene. Trimming cost V 6 bases and J 4 bases, with 18 bases left between them. This CDR3 spans 15 amino acids. Looked up from germline, CDR1 is MNHEY and CDR2 is SVGEGT.

Points on this clonotype: A single base separates this from a much larger clone, so it may be a read error. The V call is TRBV7-9, the J call TRBJ1-1; D ambiguous. CDR3 length: 11 residues. Germline-derived CDR1 and CDR2 are SEHNR and FQNEAQ (reference sequence). As DNA, the CDR3 is TGTACCAGCGGCGTGAACACTGAAGCTTTCTTT. This encodes CTSGVNTEAFF.

This clonotype was counted ten times or more. The chain has TRBV5-1 and TRBJ1-4; 9 nucleotides match TRBD1. The junction had 10 bases not matched to a gene; V was cut back by 5 bases and J by 5 bases. This CDR3 is 16 amino acids long. CDR1 is SGHRS and CDR2 is YFSETQ in the germline V gene. The CDR3 is CASRRDREGPNEKLFF. Written as DNA, the CDR3 is TGCGCCAGCAGGCGGGACAGGGAGGGGCCGAATGAAAAACTGTTTTTT.

This clonotype was picked up many times. This chain links TRBV10-1 with TRBJ2-1; maybe TRBD1 (6 bases). The CDR3 extends over 13 amino acids. Germline V CDR1 and CDR2: WNHNN, SYGVQD (reference sequence). The germline V and J ends were trimmed by 4 bases and 6 bases, with 10 bases remaining between them. The DNA for the CDR3 is TGCGCCAGCAGTGTGACAGGCAGCAATGAGCAGTTCTTC. Translation: CASSVTGSNEQFF.

This chain joins TRBV30 and TRBJ1-1, with no clear D. The CDR3 length is 11 residues. Trimming stripped 8 bases from V and 6 bases from J, with 13 bases between. Germline CDR1 GTSNPN, CDR2 SVGIG (reference sequence). CDR3 region: CAGARNAEAFF. CDR3 bases: TGTGCCGGCGCCAGAAACGCTGAAGCTTTCTTT.

This clonotype was seen ten or more times. This sequence joins TRBV11-2 and TRBJ2-7; 7 bases align to TRBD1. The CDR3 runs 15 residues. CDR1 and CDR2 (germline): SGHAT, FQNNGV. The V segment lost 3 bases and the J segment 5 bases; nucleotides outside the gene matches: 10. CDR3 in DNA: TGTGCCAGCAGCTTCGCTGGCGACAGGGTTCACGAGCAGTACTTC. Its translation is CASSFAGDRVHEQYF. Using reference TRBV11-2 and TRBJ2-7 for the parts outside the CDR3, the full variable domain is EAGVAQSPRYKIIEKRQSVAFWCNPISGHATLYWYQQILGQGPKLLIQFQNNGVVDDSQLPKDRFSAERLKGVDSTLKIQPAKLEDSAVYLCASSFAGDRVHEQYFGPGTRLTVT.

This clonotype was counted many times. The CDR3 sequence: CSARVQGSYNEQFF. The CDR3, as DNA: TGCAGTGCTAGAGTCCAGGGGTCCTACAATGAGCAGTTCTTC. The chain carries TRBV20-1 and TRBJ2-1, with a weak D call TRBD1 (6 bases). Germline V CDR1 and CDR2: DFQATT, SNEGSKA (reference sequence). This CDR3 contains 14 residues. Between the trimmed V and J ends, which lost 1 base and 1 base, there was a span of 8 bases.

This clonotype was recorded at least ten times. The chain recombines TRBV5-1 with TRBJ2-6; TRBD1 aligns across 9 bases. CDR1 SGHRS and CDR2 YFSETQ come from the germline V gene. CDR3 length equals 17 residues. V shed 4 bases, J shed 0 bases, and the junction held 5 bases outside the gene matches. CDR3 amino acids: CASSGDRVTSGANVLTF. As DNA, the CDR3 is TGCGCCAGCAGCGGGGACAGGGTGACCTCTGGGGCCAACGTCCTGACTTTC.

This clonotype came up a few times. The gene calls are TRBV27 and TRBJ1-1; D unresolved. CDR3 length: 11 amino acids. V lost 3 bases, J lost 6 bases, and 5 bases lay in between. Per germline, CDR1 MNHEY and CDR2 SMNVEV (reference sequence). CDR3 region: CASSFGAEAFF. CDR3 nucleotides: TGTGCCAGCAGTTTCGGCGCTGAAGCTTTCTTT.

This clonotype was counted at least ten times. The rearrangement joins TRBV20-1 to TRBJ2-1, with a tentative D call TRBD1 (6 bases). Germline assignment: CDR1 DFQATT and CDR2 SNEGSKA (reference sequence). V lost 1 base and J 5 bases, leaving 18 bases between the germline ends. The CDR3 consists of 16 residues. In DNA, the CDR3 is TGCAGTGCTAGAGTCCGGGACATTGACTTAAACAATGAGCAGTTCTTC. Its translation: CSARVRDIDLNNEQFF.

This clonotype was recorded a few times. This chain connects TRBV7-9 to TRBJ1-3; 8 bases map to TRBD1. This CDR3 has 14 residues. V shed 8 bases, J shed 0 bases, and the junction held 3 bases outside the gene matches. CDR1 is SEHNR and CDR2 is FQNEAQ in the germline V gene (reference sequence). The CDR3 is CASADRVSGNTIYF. CDR3 coding DNA: TGTGCCAGCGCGGACAGGGTCTCTGGAAACACCATATATTTT. Combining the CDR3 with reference TRBV7-9 and TRBJ1-3 gives the whole variable domain DTGVSQNPRHKITKRGQNVTFRCDPISEHNRLYWYRQTLGQGPEFLTYFQNEAQLEKSRLLSDRFSAERPKGSFSTLEIQRTEQGDSAMYLCASADRVSGNTIYFGEGSWLTVV.

This clonotype was picked up a small number of times. The chain uses TRBV10-1 and TRBJ1-6, with D tentatively TRBD1 (5 bases). The CDR3 totals 15 residues. CDR1 WNHNN and CDR2 SYGVQD come from the germline V gene (reference sequence). Trimming shortened V by 3 bases and J by 7 bases, and 13 bases separated the two germline ends. Here the CDR3 DNA reads TGCGCCAGCAGTGAAAGTCCGGGGGGGAATTCACCCCTCCACTTT. It specifies CASSESPGGNSPLHF.

This clonotype showed up just a few times. The chain combines TRBV7-2 with TRBJ2-1; D might be TRBD2 (5 bases). There are 15 residues in the CDR3. V lost 1 base, J lost 2 bases, and 9 bases lay in between. The germline V gene encodes CDR1 SGHTA and CDR2 FQGNSA. Here the CDR3 reads CASSLGLATYNEQFF. The CDR3 DNA is TGTGCCAGCAGCTTAGGGCTAGCTACCTACAATGAGCAGTTCTTC. The entire variable domain, with the rest obtained from reference TRBV7-2 and TRBJ2-1, is as follows: GAGVSQSPSNKVTEKGKDVELRCDPISGHTALYWYRQSLGQGLEFLIYFQGNSAPDKSGLPSDRFSAERTGGSVSTLTIQRTQQEDSAVYLCASSLGLATYNEQFFGPGTRLTVL.

This clonotype occurred many times. The chain joins TRBV13 to TRBJ2-7; D possibly corresponds to TRBD1 (6 bases). Per germline, CDR1 PRHDT and CDR2 FYEKMQ (reference sequence). V was cut by 5 bases and J by 0 bases, with 14 bases left in between. The CDR3 spans 15 residues. The CDR3 sequence: CASSARDTHSYEQYF. The CDR3 DNA follows: TGTGCCAGCAGCGCCCGGGACACCCACTCCTACGAGCAGTACTTC.